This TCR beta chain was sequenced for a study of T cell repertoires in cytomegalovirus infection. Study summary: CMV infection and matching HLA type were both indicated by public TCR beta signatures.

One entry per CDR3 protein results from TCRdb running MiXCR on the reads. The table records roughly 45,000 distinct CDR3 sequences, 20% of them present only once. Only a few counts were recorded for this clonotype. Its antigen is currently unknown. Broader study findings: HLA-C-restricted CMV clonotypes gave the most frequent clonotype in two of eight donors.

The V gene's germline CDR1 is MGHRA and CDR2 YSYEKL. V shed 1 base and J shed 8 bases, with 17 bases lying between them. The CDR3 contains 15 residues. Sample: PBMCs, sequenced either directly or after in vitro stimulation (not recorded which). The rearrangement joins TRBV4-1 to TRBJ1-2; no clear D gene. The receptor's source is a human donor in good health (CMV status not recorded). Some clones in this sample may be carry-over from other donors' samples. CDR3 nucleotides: TGCGCCAGCAGCCAAGTCGGCAGGAGAAGAGAAGGCTACACCTTC. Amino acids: CASSQVGRRREGYTF.